The sequence of this T cell receptor (beta chain) was determined in a study of T cells in Graves' hyperthyroidism and ophthalmopathy. Study in general: Peripheral blood was drawn at first diagnosis, prior to all treatment.

Broader study findings: Most expanded thyroid clonotypes above 0.001 recurred in blood.

This CDR3 has 14 amino acids. V was shortened by 2 bases and J by 1 base, with 8 bases between the two germline ends. CDR1 and CDR2 (germline): MNHEY, SVGEGT. Amplified TCR beta CDR3 regions derived from RNA transcripts. HTBI primers were used for first-round RT-PCR of the TCR CDR3. TCRdb reanalysed the multiplex PCR reads using MiXCR and keeps one entry per CDR3 protein. The repertoire holds 300,000 to 400,000 distinct CDR3 sequences, with about 18% as singletons. This clonotype was seen at least ten times. Its cognate antigen is unknown. The genes are TRBV6-2 or TRBV6-3 and TRBJ1-1; unclear D gene. The specimen was blood. This TCR derives from a man younger than 35 with Graves' ophthalmopathy. The DNA for the CDR3 is TGTGCCAGCAGTTACCCTGGATCGAACACTGAAGCTTTCTTT. Amino acid sequence: CASSYPGSNTEAFF.